This T cell receptor (beta chain) was captured in a study of identical twins. Study outcomes and limitations: Weaker excess sharing between twins was seen in beta out-of-frame sequences.

A universal primer site arose from template switching, and cDNA bore unique molecular identifiers. MiXCR, applied by TCRdb to the 5' RACE reads, yields one record per CDR3 protein. The top ten hold over 1.5% of the sample, which has some 600,000 distinct CDR3 sequences, just over 7% seen once. Notes on this clonotype: What it binds is not known.

V lost 0 bases to trimming and J lost 1 base, with 10 bases between them. This CDR3 has 15 amino acids. Germline CDR1 and CDR2: SGHRS and YFSETQ. The same specimen was also included in a second study, on yellow fever vaccine responses in identical twins.

The rearrangement links TRBV5-1 to TRBJ1-2; D may be TRBD1 (5 bases). Sequenced material: PBMCs. The TCR comes from a young woman in good health. CDR3 region: CASSLGLQGNYGYTF. DNA for the CDR3: TGCGCCAGCAGCTTGGGGCTTCAGGGTAACTATGGCTACACCTTC. Drawing the rest from reference TRBV5-1 and TRBJ1-2, the complete variable domain is KAGVTQTPRYLIKTRGQQVTLSCSPISGHRSVSWYQQTPGQGLQFLFEYFSETQRNKGNFPGRFSGRQFSNSRSEMNVSTLELGDSALYLCASSLGLQGNYGYTFGSGTRLTVV.